This T cell receptor beta chain originates from a study of blood T cell repertoires in COVID-19. Clones were sequenced by immunoSEQ multiplex PCR, and TCRdb holds only the in-frame ones, with some missing. Of approximately 150,000 clones detected, 70% to 90% appear once; the ten largest clones hold about 3.5%. The receptor comes from a man between 65 and 85 years old with acute or convalescent COVID-19. The sequencing input was peripheral blood.

Written as DNA, the CDR3 is TGTGCCAGCAGTTTTCGCAGTTATCAGCCCCAGCATTTT. Translated, it gives CASSFRSYQPQHF. V gene TRBV28 combines with J gene TRBJ1-5, with D uncertain. Germline CDR1 reads MDHEN; CDR2 reads SYDVKM. V lost 3 bases to trimming and J lost 5 bases, with 8 bases between them. This CDR3 has 13 residues.